Listed below are T cell receptor beta chains from one sample, sequenced in a study of molecular identifiers for immune sequencing clone quantification. TCRdb re-called the PCR reads with MiXCR, one entry per CDR3 protein. The table includes about 100,000 distinct CDR3 sequences, roughly a third detected once. The sample comprised naive CD8+ T cells from blood, with Jurkat cell RNA spiked in. The origin of the receptors is a human donor in good health. Some libraries in this study had Jurkat cell RNA spiked in. CDR3s include the opening cysteine and the closing phenylalanine or tryptophan. D genes are given only for firm matches. Some rows mark clone size as missing; the rest say once, few, many or name a class of expanded clone.

.,TRBJ2-3,TRBD1,15,TRBV7-8,TGTGCCAGCAGCTTACCGGGACAGGCGCTAGCTACGCAGTATTTT,CASSLPGQALATQYF
.,TRBJ2-5,TRBD2,13,TRBV10-2,TGCGCCAGCCGGCGGGGGGGGAAAGGGACCCAGTACTTC,CASRRGGKGTQYF
few,TRBJ1-1,TRBD1,14,TRBV5-5,TGTGCCAGCAGCTGGACAGGCTCTAACACTGAAGCTTTCTTT,CASSWTGSNTEAFF
many,TRBJ2-5,TRBD1,15,TRBV7-2,TGTGCCAGCAACGACCCGGGACAGTTAGAAGAGACCCAGTACTTC,CASNDPGQLEETQYF
.,TRBJ2-5,.,18,TRBV24-1,TGTGCCACCAGTGATTTCATCAGGGAAGGGGCTTACCAAGAGACCCAGTACTTC,CATSDFIREGAYQETQYF
.,TRBJ2-7,TRBD2,14,TRBV7-2,TGTGCCAGCAGCCTGGGACTAGATTATTACGAGCAGTACTTC,CASSLGLDYYEQYF
many,TRBJ2-1,.,12,TRBV29-1,TGCAGCGCAGCACCTGCGTACAATGAGCAGTTCTTC,CSAAPAYNEQFF
few,TRBJ2-5,.,13,TRBV4-3,TGCGCCAGCAGCCAAGATCAAGGAGAGACCCAGTACTTC,CASSQDQGETQYF
many,TRBJ2-2,.,12,TRBV6-5,TGTGCCAGCAGTTTGTCAGCCGGGGAGCTGTTTTTT,CASSLSAGELFF
few,TRBJ2-1,TRBD2,12,TRBV11-2,TGTGCCAGCAGCTTAAGGACTAGTCCTTTGGTCTTC,CASSLRTSPLVF
few,TRBJ2-1,TRBD1,16,TRBV7-9,TGTGCCAGCAGCCCCAGGACAGGGACGAAGGTAGATGAGCAGTTCTTC,CASSPRTGTKVDEQFF
.,TRBJ2-1,.,15,TRBV12-3/TRBV12-4,TGTGCCAGCAGTTTTGGGGATATGGGTTACAATGAGCAGTTCTTC,CASSFGDMGYNEQFF
few,TRBJ2-7,.,14,TRBV6-1,TGTGCCAGCACCTCGTTTTCCCATTACTACGAGCAGTACTTC,CASTSFSHYYEQYF
.,TRBJ1-2,.,13,TRBV27,TGTGCCAGCAGTTTTCATACATCCAATGGCTACACCTTC,CASSFHTSNGYTF
.,TRBJ2-7,.,13,TRBV5-1,TGCGCCAGCAGCTTGGCCCGCTCCTGCGAGCAGTACTTC,CASSLARSCEQYF
many,TRBJ2-7,.,13,TRBV5-1,TGCGCCAGCAGCTTGGCCGGGTCCTACGAGCAGTACTTC,CASSLAGSYEQYF
.,TRBJ1-1,TRBD1,16,TRBV5-1,TGCGCCAGCAGCTTTGACAGGGAAACGAGGAACACTGAAGCTTTCTTT,CASSFDRETRNTEAFF
.,TRBJ1-1,TRBD1,16,TRBV11-1,TGTGCCAGCAGCCAGTATCCGTCAGGGGGAAACACTGAAGCTTACTTT,CASSQYPSGGNTEAYF
many,TRBJ2-5,TRBD2,15,TRBV7-9,TGTGCCAGCAGCCCGAGACTAGCTTCTCAAGAGACCCAGTACTTC,CASSPRLASQETQYF
few,TRBJ2-3,.,17,TRBV28,TGTGCCAGCAACATTAGGGTCTACCACTCTAGCACAGATACGCAGTATTTT,CASNIRVYHSSTDTQYF
many,TRBJ2-5,.,15,TRBV5-1,TGCGCCAGCAGAGATAAAAATTTAGGGCAAGAGACCCAGTACTTC,CASRDKNLGQETQYF
.,TRBJ1-5,TRBD1,17,TRBV28,TGTGCCAGCAGTTTTTTGGGGGGACAGGTCTACAATCAGCCCCAGCATTTT,CASSFLGGQVYNQPQHF
few,TRBJ2-1,.,16,TRBV9,TGTGCCAGCAGCGCAGCACCGGGACCTCTTGTAAATGAGCAGTTCTTC,CASSAAPGPLVNEQFF
many,TRBJ1-5,.,15,TRBV28,TGTGCCAGCAGTTCCCCGGTAATTAGCAATCAGCCCCAGCATTTT,CASSSPVISNQPQHF
once,TRBJ2-7,.,13,TRBV19,TGTGCCGTATCGGGAGCCCTCTCCTACGAGCAGTACTTC,CAVSGALSYEQYF
few,TRBJ1-5,TRBD1,15,TRBV12-3/TRBV12-4,TGTGCCAGCAGTCAGAAACACAGGGGGGACCAGCCCCAGCATTTT,CASSQKHRGDQPQHF
few,TRBJ2-1,.,12,TRBV9,TGTGCCAGCAGCGGAAGTTACAATGAGCAGTTCTTC,CASSGSYNEQFF
few,TRBJ2-1,TRBD2,16,TRBV27,TGTGCCAGCAGTTTGGGGACTAGCGGGAGTAGGTATGAGCAGTTCTTC,CASSLGTSGSRYEQFF
.,TRBJ1-4,.,15,TRBV2,TGTGCCAGCTGTGATACAGGCGGGGTTAATGAAAAACTGTTTTTT,CASCDTGGVNEKLFF
.,TRBJ1-2,TRBD1,15,TRBV28,TGTGCCAGCAGTCCTCCTGACAGGGGTAACTATGGCTACACCTTC,CASSPPDRGNYGYTF
.,TRBJ2-3,TRBD2,19,TRBV4-3,TGCGCCAGCAGCCAAGGTGCTAGCCATCTAGCGGGAGACACAGATACGCAGTATTTT,CASSQGASHLAGDTDTQYF
.,TRBJ2-3,TRBD1,18,TRBV28,TGTGCCTGCAGATTCGGGGAGTCCGGGACAGGGCTGACAGATACGCAGTATTTT,CACRFGESGTGLTDTQYF
few,TRBJ2-7,TRBD1,13,TRBV27,TGTGCCACTTTAGACAGGGGCCACTACGAGCAGTACTTC,CATLDRGHYEQYF
.,TRBJ2-3,TRBD1,15,TRBV19,TGTGCCAGTAGTACCCCGGACAGGGAAGGCGATACGCAGTATTTT,CASSTPDREGDTQYF
.,TRBJ1-5,.,13,TRBV5-6,TGTGCCAGCAGCTTGGGTCTGAGCCAGCCCCTGCATTTT,CASSLGLSQPLHF
.,TRBJ2-1,.,15,TRBV6-2/TRBV6-3,TGTGCCAGCAGTAAGTCGGACATCGCTTACAATGAGCAGTTCTTC,CASSKSDIAYNEQFF
.,TRBJ2-3,.,16,TRBV3-1,TGTGCCAGCAGCCAAGTACAGAGTACTAGCACAGATACGCAGTATTTT,CASSQVQSTSTDTQYF
.,TRBJ2-1,TRBD2,13,TRBV20-1,TGCGGCATTCCTAGCGGTATTTACAATGAGCAGTTCTTC,CGIPSGIYNEQFF
few,TRBJ2-1,.,11,TRBV7-6,TGTGCCAGCAGCCCGGGGAATGAGCAGTTCTTC,CASSPGNEQFF
few,TRBJ2-7,TRBD1,12,TRBV6-6,TGTGCCAGCAGTCGGACAGGTCGCGAGCAGTACTTC,CASSRTGREQYF
.,TRBJ2-1,TRBD2,15,TRBV7-9,TGTGCCAGCAGCCGTCTAGCGGGAAAAGACAATGAGCAGTTCTTC,CASSRLAGKDNEQFF